This T cell receptor beta chain was identified during a study of T cells in Graves' hyperthyroidism and ophthalmopathy (dated by TCRdb to the late 2010s). Study-level background: Peripheral blood samples were taken at initial diagnosis, before any treatment was given. To identify TCR V-J signatures that set the groups apart, the researchers used a discovery cohort of about a hundred patients, made up of 43 with Graves' ophthalmopathy and some 60 with stable Graves' hyperthyroidism. Whether ophthalmopathy could be predicted prospectively was tested in an independent validation cohort made up of under 20 hyperthyroidism patients plus 17 patients who later progressed to ophthalmopathy. The approximately 100 discovery patients were randomly divided into training and test sets at a 7:3 ratio. In addition, the study compared T-cell repertoires in thyroid tissue and in blood from several Graves' hyperthyroidism patients. After blood sampling, hyperthyroidism patients were treated with methimazole at a starting dose of 30 mg daily, and ophthalmopathy patients were treated with high-dose intravenous methylprednisolone. TCR Vbeta CDR3 sequencing of 120 to 150 peripheral blood samples (around 45 ophthalmopathy, 75 or so hyperthyroidism and around 17 progressor patients) is reported in the paper.

Broader findings and caveats from the paper: No statistical method was used to fix the sample size in advance, and group allocation was not hidden from the investigators. A 13 V-J signature model separated ophthalmopathy from stable hyperthyroidism, with over 85% sensitivity and just under 84% specificity in cross-validation and 80%/75% in testing. Most expanded thyroid clonotypes (frequency above 0.001) were also detected in blood, suggesting blood repertoires may reflect thyroid immune responses. In validation, progression to ophthalmopathy was predicted by the model with roughly 71% sensitivity and 72.22% specificity, a median of approximately 7.1 months before onset.

The TCR beta CDR3 regions were amplified from the RNA transcripts. A first-round RT-PCR of the TCR CDR3 used the HTBI primer set with the Qiagen OneStep RT-PCR kit. Libraries were constructed in a second round of multiplex PCR, after which size selection and purification were performed. The libraries were sequenced on an Illumina HiSeq2000 using paired-end 100 bp reads. As for the original processing: Raw data were processed with SOAPnuke, discarding reads with adapters, uncalled bases, mean Phred below 15, or no exact constant-primer or identifier match. High-quality paired reads were merged using COPE v1.2.5, and each unique nucleotide sequence was defined as a clonotype. Clonotypes were aligned to IMGT TRBV, TRBD and TRBJ reference segments using MiTCR v1.1. The analysis was restricted to V-J combinations with a frequency above 0.0001, which together covered just over 99% of the repertoires. A TCS score was defined as the ratio of F50 (clonal expansion) to E x V (chaos), with BLOSUM62-based TCRdist applied between CDR3 peptides within each V-J. Welch's t-statistics and random forest reduced fewer than 600 V-J features to under 15, which were used in a naive Bayes classifier (R e1071). TCRdb reworked the public reads: Q25 trimming with fastp, MiXCR clone assembly, productive beta chains retained. Each CDR3 protein gets just one entry, which takes the most common genes and DNA from the rows behind it. What appears here as the V and J calls and clone size reflects TCRdb's work, not the paper's. The sample yields about 410,000 distinct CDR3 sequences; roughly 15% were counted once. In total, the top ten clones hold less than 20% of the sample.

Ophthalmopathy patients had moderately to severely active disease, with a Clinical Activity Score of 3 or more, a NOSPECS grade of 4 or more, and a disease duration of less than 3 months. The study excluded patients with uncontrolled infections, other autoimmune diseases, pregnancy or lactation. Diagnoses relied on clinical symptoms, serum thyroxine and TRAb, thyroid ultrasound and orbital computed tomography. Ficoll-Paque density gradient centrifugation was used to isolate PBMCs from under 11 ml of fresh peripheral blood. Total RNA was extracted using Trizol reagent, and RNA quality was assessed on an Agilent 2100 Bioanalyzer. This clonotype has ten or more counts. Its recognized antigen is unknown. No clone much larger than this one lies a single base away; base qualities are absent. From its cysteine to its phenylalanine, the CDR3 spans 15 amino acids. Of all the DNA, just the CDR3 is kept, 45 bases in frame from base 1. Cut back by 1 base and 1 base, the V and J ends lie 7 bases apart. The germline V gene (reference sequence) gives CDR1 as LGHDT and CDR2 as YNNKEL.

The TCR was taken from a woman aged 25 to 39 with Graves' ophthalmopathy. The rearrangement combines TRBV3-1 with TRBJ2-2; perhaps TRBD2 is the D gene, with 5 bases matching. The sample taken for sequencing was blood. The DNA reads as follows: TGTGCCAGCAGCCAAGTCGGGGAGAACACCGGGGAGCTGTTTTTT. This codes for CASSQVGENTGELFF.